The entry that follows covers one TCR beta chain sequence. Its antigen is unidentified. This entry belongs to a study of vaccination effects on CD4 cells after COVID-19. The study's findings and limits: Convalescent patients were scarce in the study, and it lacked early post-infection timepoints.

The CDR3 contains 11 residues. Trimming pared 2 bases from V and 7 bases from J, leaving 3 bases between. Germline lookup yields CDR1 MNHEY and CDR2 SVGAGI. Repertoires were generated with immunoSEQ multiplex PCR, while TCRdb's copy carries only in-frame clones and drops some. The data show 20,000 to 25,000 clones, just under 75% seen once. Sequencing in the ViraFEST assay came after antigen-specific CD4+ T cells had been expanded with viral peptide pools, which were used to stimulate PBMC. Cultured cells yielded isolated CD4+ T cells after less than 11 days. Vaccine recipients, nucleocapsid antibody negative, had no prior SARS-CoV-2 infection.

This receptor was identified in a human donor who received a COVID-19 vaccine. Material: CD4+ T cells from PBMCs cultured with SARS-CoV-2 spike peptides, obtained before COVID-19 vaccination. This rearrangement joins TRBV6-5 to TRBJ2-1; no definite D call. The CDR3 DNA follows: TGTGCCAGCAGTTACAGAAATGAGCAGTTCTTC. Protein product: CASSYRNEQFF.